The 6 T cell receptor beta chains below come from one sample, sequenced in a study of T-cell memory formation after mild COVID-19. TCRdb analysed the 5' RACE reads with MiXCR anew, one entry per CDR3 protein. This repertoire shows hundreds of thousands of distinct CDR3 sequences, approximately 27% found once; its top ten account for 13%. Sample: PBMCs or a T cell subset sorted from them (not recorded which). The receptors shown here come from an adult woman who had mild COVID-19 (a few samples of this study predate the infection). Cell type and time point are not known.

This chain connects TRBV29-1 to TRBJ2-7; 11 bases are a match to TRBD1. The CDR3 has 18 residues. Germline-derived CDR1 and CDR2 are SQVTM and ANQGSEA. V shed 4 bases and J 3 bases; nucleotides not matched to a gene: 17. CDR3 residues: CSVVGVGKGQGDFYEQYF. As DNA, the CDR3 is TGCAGCGTTGTAGGAGTAGGAAAGGGACAGGGGGACTTCTACGAGCAGTACTTC.

This rearrangement joins TRBV7-9 to TRBJ2-5; D perhaps matches TRBD2 (6 bases). This CDR3 has 15 amino acids. Deletions cut 1 base from V and 5 bases from J, with 14 bases between. The germline CDR1 and CDR2 sequences are SEHNR and FQNEAQ (reference sequence). CDR3 in amino acids: CASSLGDSHWETQYF. The CDR3 DNA sequence: TGTGCCAGCAGCTTAGGGGACTCCCATTGGGAGACCCAGTACTTC.

V and J are TRBV7-8 and TRBJ2-2, with 12 bases identical to TRBD2. The V gene's germline CDR1 is SGHVS and CDR2 FQNEAQ. V shed 5 bases and J 4 bases; nucleotides not matched to a gene: 2. The CDR3 contains 15 residues. CDR3 sequence: CASSQTSGSTGELFF. In DNA, the CDR3 is TGTGCCAGCAGCCAGACTAGCGGGAGCACCGGGGAGCTGTTTTTT.

The chain carries TRBV7-6 and TRBJ2-7; D is ambiguous. The CDR3 runs to 14 residues. CDR1 SGHVS and CDR2 FNYEAQ come from the germline V gene. Between the trimmed V and J ends, which lost 1 base and 3 bases, there was a span of 10 bases. The CDR3 DNA is TGTGCCAGCAGCTTAGGACCCTCCTTCTACGAGCAGTACTTC. Its translation is CASSLGPSFYEQYF.

This clonotype came up a few times. J is TRBJ2-2 and V is TRBV27; D is unresolved. Between the trimmed V and J ends, which lost 5 bases and 7 bases, there was a span of 8 bases. Germline loops: CDR1 MNHEY, CDR2 SMNVEV (reference sequence). The CDR3 runs 12 residues. Here the CDR3 reads CASSPLLGELFF. In DNA, the CDR3 is TGTGCCAGCAGTCCCCTACTCGGGGAGCTGTTTTTT.

The sample holds a few counts of this clonotype. This chain links TRBV4-1 with TRBJ2-2; TRBD2 aligns across 7 bases. The trim removed 2 bases at V and 5 bases at J, leaving 8 bases unmatched. The CDR3 contains 16 residues. CDR1 is MGHRA, CDR2 YSYEKL, per germline. The chain's CDR3 is CASSQPLGGRTGELFF. Written as DNA, the CDR3 is TGCGCCAGCAGCCAACCCCTGGGAGGGAGGACCGGGGAGCTGTTTTTT.